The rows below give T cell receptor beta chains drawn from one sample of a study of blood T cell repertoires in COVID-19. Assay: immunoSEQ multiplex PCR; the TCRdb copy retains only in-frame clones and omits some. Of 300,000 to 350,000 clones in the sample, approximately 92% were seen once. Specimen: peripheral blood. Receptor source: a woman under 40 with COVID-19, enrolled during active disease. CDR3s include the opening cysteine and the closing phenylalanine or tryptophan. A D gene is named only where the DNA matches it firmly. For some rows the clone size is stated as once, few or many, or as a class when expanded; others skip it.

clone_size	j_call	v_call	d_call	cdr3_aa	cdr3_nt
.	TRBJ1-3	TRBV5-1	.	CASSLSGAPGNTIYF	TGCGCCAGCAGCTTGTCAGGTGCCCCTGGAAACACCATATATTTT
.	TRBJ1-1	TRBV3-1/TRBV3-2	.	CASSQDHPGISTEAFF	TGTGCCAGCAGCCAAGATCACCCGGGTATTAGCACTGAAGCTTTCTTT
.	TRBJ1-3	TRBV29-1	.	CSVQKSGNTIYF	TGCAGCGTACAGAAGTCCGGAAACACCATATATTTT
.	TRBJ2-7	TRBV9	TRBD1	CASSPMGQGSSYEQYF	TGTGCCAGCAGCCCAATGGGACAGGGTAGCTCCTACGAGCAGTACTTC
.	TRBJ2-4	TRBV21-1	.	CASSKGDRVTKNIQYF	TGTGCCAGCAGCAAAGGGGACAGGGTTACCAAAAACATTCAGTACTTC
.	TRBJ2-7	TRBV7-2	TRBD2	CASSLELAGVHEQYF	TGTGCCAGCAGCTTAGAACTAGCGGGAGTCCACGAGCAGTACTTC
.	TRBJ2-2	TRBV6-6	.	CASSSPWNTGELFF	TGTGCCAGCAGTTCCCCCTGGAACACCGGGGAGCTGTTTTTT
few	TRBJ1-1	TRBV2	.	CATWTVTSEAFF	TGTGCCACCTGGACAGTAACTAGTGAAGCTTTCTTT
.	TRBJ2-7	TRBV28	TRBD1	CASSSRTGVYEQYF	TGTGCCAGCAGTTCCCGGACAGGGGTCTACGAGCAGTACTTC
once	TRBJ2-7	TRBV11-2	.	CASSRSIEYEQYF	TGTGCCAGCAGCCGTTCTATAGAGTACGAGCAGTACTTC
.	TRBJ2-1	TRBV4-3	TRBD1	CASSQDSTGGHNEQFF	TGCGCCAGCAGCCAAGACTCCACAGGGGGCCACAATGAGCAGTTCTTC
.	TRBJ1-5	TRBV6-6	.	CASSYSDRSNQPQHF	TGTGCCAGCAGTTACTCCGACAGATCCAATCAGCCCCAGCATTTT
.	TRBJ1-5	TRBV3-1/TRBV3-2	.	CASSQGSQPQHF	TGTGCCAGCAGCCAAGGTAGTCAGCCCCAGCATTTT
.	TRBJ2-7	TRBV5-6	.	CASSTRGGLNEQYF	TGTGCCAGCAGCACCCGAGGGGGTTTGAACGAGCAGTACTTC
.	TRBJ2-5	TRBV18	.	CASSPRGAYQETQYF	TGTGCCAGCTCACCCAGGGGCGCCTACCAAGAGACCCAGTACTTC
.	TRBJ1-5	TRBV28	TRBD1	CASRSPRGPSNQPQHF	TGTGCCAGCAGGTCTCCCAGGGGGCCCAGCAATCAGCCCCAGCATTTT
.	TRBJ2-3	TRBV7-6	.	CASSLLGGGTDTQYF	TGTGCCAGCAGCTTACTCGGCGGAGGCACAGATACGCAGTATTTT
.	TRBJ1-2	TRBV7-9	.	CASSFASDGYTF	TGTGCCAGCAGCTTCGCTAGTGATGGCTACACCTTC
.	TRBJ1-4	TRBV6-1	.	CASSEMQLGREKLFF	TGTGCCAGCAGTGAAATGCAACTAGGCCGTGAAAAACTGTTTTTT
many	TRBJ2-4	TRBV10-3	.	CAISEMTGDGKNIQYF	TGTGCCATCAGTGAGATGACAGGCGATGGCAAAAACATTCAGTACTTC
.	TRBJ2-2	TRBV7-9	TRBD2	CASIPPVGGGFANTGELFF	TGTGCCAGCATTCCTCCCGTCGGGGGGGGATTCGCGAACACCGGGGAGCTGTTTTTT
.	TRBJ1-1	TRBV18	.	CASSTDSLNTEAFF	TGTGCCAGCTCAACAGACAGTTTGAACACTGAAGCTTTCTTT